Below, 10 T cell receptor beta chains from the same sample are listed, as sequenced in a study of blood T cell repertoires in COVID-19. The protocol was immunoSEQ multiplex PCR, while the TCRdb copy is restricted to in-frame clones and leaves out a portion. The sample lists 250,000 to 300,000 clones, approximately 90% occurring once. The sample taken for sequencing was PBMCs or T cells enriched from blood (not recorded which). These receptors came from a woman aged 55-70 years in a cohort exposed to, infected with or recovered from COVID-19 (not recorded which).

The rearrangement links TRBV10-1 to TRBJ2-2; 8 positions agree with TRBD1. Germline V gene data show CDR1 as WNHNN and CDR2 as SYGVQD (reference sequence). There are 16 residues in the CDR3. V lost 3 bases, J lost 4 bases, and 7 bases stayed unmatched. The DNA of the CDR3 is TGCGCCAGCAGTGACAAGGGACAGGTCGTCACCGGGGAGCTGTTTTTT. Its translation: CASSDKGQVVTGELFF.

The V gene is TRBV7-8, the J gene TRBJ1-1, with a weak D call TRBD1 (5 bases). The V end lost 1 base, the J end lost 4 bases, and 7 bases lay between the germline ends. Germline loops: CDR1 SGHVS, CDR2 FQNEAQ. This CDR3 is built from 13 residues. The CDR3 sequence: CASSLGQGTEAFF. The CDR3 DNA follows: TGTGCCAGCAGCTTAGGTCAGGGCACTGAAGCTTTCTTT.

The chain is built from TRBV13 and TRBJ2-1, with a possible D match to TRBD1 (6 bases). CDR1 PRHDT and CDR2 FYEKMQ come from the germline V gene (reference sequence). Trimming shortened V by 2 bases and J by 6 bases, and 14 bases separated the two germline ends. This CDR3 has 15 residues. The CDR3 region is CASSLWGRGVNEQFF. CDR3 DNA sequence: TGTGCCAGCAGCTTATGGGGCAGGGGAGTCAATGAGCAGTTCTTC.

The sample holds one count of this clone. The chain recombines TRBV7-6 with TRBJ2-7; 8 positions match TRBD2. The CDR3 sequence is 15 residues long. V gave up 3 bases and J gave up 4 bases; unmatched junction bases: 8. Germline CDR1 and CDR2: SGHVS and FNYEAQ. CDR3 DNA: TGTGCCAGCAGCTTCAATAGCGGGAAGGGTTACGAGCAGTACTTC. As protein: CASSFNSGKGYEQYF.

V and J are TRBV28 and TRBJ1-4, with a tentative D call TRBD1 (5 bases). Trimming left V 6 bases short and J 3 bases short, with 14 bases between. Germline CDR1 MDHEN, CDR2 SYDVKM. The CDR3 consists of 15 residues. The CDR3 region has the DNA TGTGCCAGCAGCCATGGGGGGAGGGCTAATGAAAAACTGTTTTTT. It codes for CASSHGGRANEKLFF.

This clone was found once. J is TRBJ2-1 and V is TRBV7-9, with D possibly matching TRBD2 (6 bases). Trimming left V 5 bases short and J 3 bases short, with 23 bases between. There are 18 residues in the CDR3. CDR1 SEHNR and CDR2 FQNEAQ come from the germline V gene (reference sequence). The CDR3 DNA is TGTGCCAGCAGCCAATCGGGGACTCAACCTCACCTCTACAATGAGCAGTTCTTC. As protein: CASSQSGTQPHLYNEQFF.

The genes are TRBV12-3 or TRBV12-4 and TRBJ2-3; possibly TRBD2 for D (6 bases). This CDR3 comprises 11 residues. V shed 3 bases and J shed 9 bases, with 7 bases lying between them. CDR3 coding DNA: TGTGCCAGCAGTTTGGGAGGAACGCAGTATTTT. Its translation is CASSLGGTQYF.

The chain has TRBV7-2 and TRBJ2-7; TRBD1 matches at 9 bases. J lost 5 bases, V lost 3 bases, and 8 bases had no gene match. Germline values: CDR1 SGHTA, CDR2 FQGNSA. There are 15 residues in the CDR3. CDR3 protein: CASSFPGQGSDEQYF. The CDR3 DNA sequence: TGTGCCAGCAGCTTTCCGGGACAGGGTTCGGACGAGCAGTACTTC.

CDR3 protein: CASSGSGMANEQFF. Written as DNA, the CDR3 is TGTGCCAGCAGTGGTAGCGGGATGGCCAATGAGCAGTTCTTC. This chain links TRBV2 with TRBJ2-1; the match to TRBD2 covers 8 bases. Per the germline V gene, CDR1 is SNHLY and CDR2 is FYNNEI. The CDR3 covers 14 residues. V lost 4 bases to trimming and J lost 6 bases; unmatched junction nucleotides: 5.

This sequence joins TRBV9 and TRBJ2-6; 7 bases line up with TRBD1. With 1 base clipped from V and 1 base from J, the junction kept 2 bases outside the gene matches. The CDR3 is made up of 16 amino acids. Germline assignment: CDR1 SGDLS and CDR2 YYNGEE. The CDR3: CASSVSDRSGANVLTF. DNA for the CDR3: TGTGCCAGCAGCGTATCGGACAGGTCTGGGGCCAACGTCCTGACTTTC. The whole variable domain, remainder taken from reference TRBV9 and TRBJ2-6, is DSGVTQTPKHLITATGQRVTLRCSPRSGDLSVYWYQQSLDQGLQFLIQYYNGEERAKGNILERFSAQQFPDLHSELNLSSLELGDSALYFCASSVSDRSGANVLTFGAGSRLTVL.